Listed below are T cell receptor beta chains from one sample, sequenced in a study of cytomegalovirus exposure and HLA in healthy donors. Profiling relied on immunoSEQ multiplex PCR, and the TCRdb table lists in-frame clones only, not all of them. Here the sample spans fewer than 85,000 clones, 94% being singletons. Material: PBMCs. These receptors were collected from a woman younger than 30 in good health and CMV-seronegative. Both conserved end residues are part of each CDR3. D genes are given only for firm matches.

j_call d_call v_call cdr3_nt cdr3_aa
TRBJ2-7 . TRBV10-1 TGCGCCAGCAGTTGCCCCGGGGGTGAGCAGTACTTC CASSCPGGEQYF
TRBJ1-5 . TRBV15 TGTGCCACCAGGGGGGGGGAGAGAAATCAGCCCCAGCATTTT CATRGGERNQPQHF
TRBJ2-3 TRBD2 TRBV9 TGTGCCAGCAGCGATCTAGCGGATCCCCTAGATACGCAGTATTTT CASSDLADPLDTQYF
TRBJ1-1 . TRBV7-8 TGTGCCAGCAGCGGACCGGCGACAGTGAACACTGAAGCTTTCTTT CASSGPATVNTEAFF
TRBJ1-1 . TRBV18 TGTGCCAGCTCCGACCTACGGGGGAACACTGAAGCTTTCTTT CASSDLRGNTEAFF
TRBJ2-5 TRBD1 TRBV18 TGTGCCAGCTCACCTCGTGGGACAGGGGAAGGGACCCAGTACTTC CASSPRGTGEGTQYF
TRBJ2-5 . TRBV5-1 TGCGCCAGCAGCTTGGGTGCCGGGGGTCCGGAGACCCAGTACTTC CASSLGAGGPETQYF
TRBJ2-2 TRBD1 TRBV6-4 TGTGCCAGCAGGATAGGGACAGGGCGCACCGGGGAGCTGTTTTTT CASRIGTGRTGELFF
TRBJ1-3 . TRBV6-5 TGTGCCAGTGGATACAGGGACTCTGGAAACACCATATATTTT CASGYRDSGNTIYF
TRBJ2-7 . TRBV6-6 TGTGCCAGCAGTGAGCCAGGGCACGAGCAGTACTTC CASSEPGHEQYF
TRBJ2-3 TRBD1 TRBV7-9 TGTGCCAGCAGCATCCGGGACAGCGAACCCTCTAACACAGATACGCAGTATTTT CASSIRDSEPSNTDTQYF
TRBJ1-1 . TRBV28 TGTGCCAGCAGACTACCCCTGAGCACTGAAGCTTTCTTT CASRLPLSTEAFF
TRBJ2-1 TRBD2 TRBV19 TGTGCCTCAAGTAGGTGGACTAGCGGATCCTACAATGAGCAGTTCTTC CASSRWTSGSYNEQFF
TRBJ2-7 TRBD1 TRBV6-5 TGTGCCAGCTACGGGGGACAGGCGGCCTACGAGCAGTACTTC CASYGGQAAYEQYF
TRBJ2-6 TRBD1 TRBV7-3 TGTGCCAGCAGCACTAGACAGGGCGACTTCTCTGGGGCCAACGTCCTGACTTTC CASSTRQGDFSGANVLTF
TRBJ2-6 . TRBV6-4 TGTGCCAGCAGCCTTGGATGGGAGTCTGGGGCCAACGTCCTGACTTTC CASSLGWESGANVLTF
TRBJ2-2 . TRBV5-1 TGCGCCAGCAGCTCAAGCCTTGGGAACACCGGGGAGCTGTTTTTT CASSSSLGNTGELFF
TRBJ2-7 TRBD2 TRBV10-3 TGTGCCATCAAGGAGCGGGGGTTAGAGGAGCAGTACTTC CAIKERGLEEQYF
TRBJ1-4 . TRBV7-9 TGTGCCAGCAGCGCAGTATTAATTGATGAAAAACTGTTTTTT CASSAVLIDEKLFF
TRBJ1-1 . TRBV4-3 TGCGCCAGCAGCCTGACAGCGATGAACACTGAAGCTTTCTTT CASSLTAMNTEAFF
TRBJ2-5 TRBD2 TRBV7-2 TGTGCCAGCAGCCCGCCGGGAGGCCGAGAGACCCAGTACTTC CASSPPGGRETQYF
TRBJ2-2 TRBD2 TRBV9 TGTGCCAGCAGCGTAGTGGGGGGGATGAACACCGGGGAGCTGTTTTTT CASSVVGGMNTGELFF
TRBJ2-2 TRBD2 TRBV4-1 TGCGCCAGCAGCCATCACTCGGCTAGCGGGGGCCGCGCGAACACCGGGGAGCTGTTTTTT CASSHHSASGGRANTGELFF
TRBJ2-5 TRBD1 TRBV19 TGTGCCAGTAGTATAACCCTGGACAGGGTGGGAGAGACCCAGTACTTC CASSITLDRVGETQYF
TRBJ2-7 . TRBV7-6 TGTGCCAGCAGCTTAGTTGCAGGATCCCTCGAGCAGTACTTC CASSLVAGSLEQYF
TRBJ1-4 . TRBV9 TGTGCCAGCACACCTTCAGGGACAATAAATGAAAAACTGTTTTTT CASTPSGTINEKLFF
TRBJ2-5 TRBD1 TRBV9 TGTGCCAGCGGGAGACAGGGGGATAGTAAGACCCAGTACTTC CASGRQGDSKTQYF